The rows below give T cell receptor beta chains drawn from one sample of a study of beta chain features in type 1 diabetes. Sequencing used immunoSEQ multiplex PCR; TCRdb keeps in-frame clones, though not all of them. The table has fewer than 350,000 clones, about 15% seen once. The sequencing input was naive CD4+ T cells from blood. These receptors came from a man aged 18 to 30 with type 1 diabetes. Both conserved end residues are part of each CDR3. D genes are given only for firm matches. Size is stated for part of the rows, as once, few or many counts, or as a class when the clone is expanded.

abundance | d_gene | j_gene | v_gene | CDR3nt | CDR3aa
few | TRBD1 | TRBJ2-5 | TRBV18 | TGTGCCAGCTCACCCACAGGGGGCGAGACCCAGTACTTC | CASSPTGGETQYF
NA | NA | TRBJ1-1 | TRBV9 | TGTGCCAGCAGCGTAGCGGTGAACACTGAAGCTTTCTTT | CASSVAVNTEAFF
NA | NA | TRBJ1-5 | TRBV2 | TGTGCCAGCAAGGGAGGCGGAAGCAATCAGCCCCAGCATTTT | CASKGGGSNQPQHF
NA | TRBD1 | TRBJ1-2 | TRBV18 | TGTGCCAGCTCACTTCGGACAGGCGAAATCTATGGCTACACCTTC | CASSLRTGEIYGYTF
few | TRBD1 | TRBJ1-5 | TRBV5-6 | TGTGCCAGCAGCTTGCGGACAGGGCGCAATCAGCCCCAGCATTTT | CASSLRTGRNQPQHF
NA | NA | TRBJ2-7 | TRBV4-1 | TGCGCCAGCAGCCAAGTAGCAACAGGAGTATCCTACGAGCAGTACTTC | CASSQVATGVSYEQYF
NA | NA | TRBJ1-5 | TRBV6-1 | TGTGCCAGCAGTGAATTTAGGGCGGCCGCGGGGGACAATCAGCCCCAGCATTTT | CASSEFRAAAGDNQPQHF
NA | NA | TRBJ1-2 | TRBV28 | TGTGCCAGCAGTTTACCCGGGAACTATGGCTACACCTTC | CASSLPGNYGYTF
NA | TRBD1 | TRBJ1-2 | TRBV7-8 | TGTGCCAGCAGCTTAGAGGGACAGGGGCCCTATGGCTACACCTTC | CASSLEGQGPYGYTF
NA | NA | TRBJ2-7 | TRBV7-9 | TGTGCCAGCATCGCGGAACAAGGGGGTTCTGGAGAGCAGTACTTC | CASIAEQGGSGEQYF
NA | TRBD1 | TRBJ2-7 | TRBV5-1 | TGCGCCAGCAGTCTTGACACCGGGACAGGACGCTACGAGCAGTACTTC | CASSLDTGTGRYEQYF
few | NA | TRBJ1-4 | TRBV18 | TGTGCCAGCTCACCACGGTACGGGGATAATGAAAAACTGTTTTTT | CASSPRYGDNEKLFF
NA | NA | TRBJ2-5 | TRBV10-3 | TGTGCCATCAATAGTCGAGAACAAGAGACCCAGTACTTC | CAINSREQETQYF
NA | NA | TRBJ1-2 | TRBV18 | TGTGCCAGCTCACCAGCAGCCGGGGGTAGTGGCTACACCTTC | CASSPAAGGSGYTF
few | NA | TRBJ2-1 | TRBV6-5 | TGTGCCAGCAGCTCTCACAATGAGCAGTTCTTC | CASSSHNEQFF
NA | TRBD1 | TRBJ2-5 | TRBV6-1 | TGTGCCAGCAGTGAACAGGGGGCACGGGAGACCCAGTACTTC | CASSEQGARETQYF
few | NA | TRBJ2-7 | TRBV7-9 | TGTGCCAGCAGCCTCCTCCGGTCCCCCTACGAGCAGTACTTC | CASSLLRSPYEQYF
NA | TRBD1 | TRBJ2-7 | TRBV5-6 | TGTGCCAGCAGCGCGAGGGGGCTCGAGGTCTACGAGCAGTACTTC | CASSARGLEVYEQYF
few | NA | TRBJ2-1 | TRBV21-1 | TGTGCCAGCACCGGCAGCGCCTACAATGAGCAGTTCTTC | CASTGSAYNEQFF
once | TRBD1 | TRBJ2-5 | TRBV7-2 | TGTGCCAGCAGCTTAAGGGGGCTTGAGGAGACCCAGTACTTC | CASSLRGLEETQYF
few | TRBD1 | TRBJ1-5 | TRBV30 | TGTGCCTGGGCCGGGACAGGGGGTCAGCCCCAGCATTTT | CAWAGTGGQPQHF
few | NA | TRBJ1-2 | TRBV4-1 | TGCGCCAGCAGCCTTTCGATAGCTAACTATGGCTACACCTTC | CASSLSIANYGYTF
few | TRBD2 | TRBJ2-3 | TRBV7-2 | TGTGCCAGCAGCCGCCGATTAATAGCGGGAGGGCCAAGAGATACGCAGTATTTT | CASSRRLIAGGPRDTQYF
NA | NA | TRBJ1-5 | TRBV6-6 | TGTGCCAGCAGGGGGGCGGACCAGCCCCAGCATTTT | CASRGADQPQHF
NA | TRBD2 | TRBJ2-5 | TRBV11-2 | TGTGCCAGCAGCTCCCCACGGGAGGGTGGAGAGACCCAGTACTTC | CASSSPREGGETQYF
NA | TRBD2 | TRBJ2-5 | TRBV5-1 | TGCGCCAGCAGCGCACATGGGACTAGCGGAAAAGAGACCCAGTACTTC | CASSAHGTSGKETQYF
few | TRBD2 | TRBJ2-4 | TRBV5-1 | TGCGCCAGCAGCCCACGAAGCGGGACTCAAAACATTCAGTACTTC | CASSPRSGTQNIQYF
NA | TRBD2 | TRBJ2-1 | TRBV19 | TGTGCCAGTAGTATTGGGACTAGTGACAATGAGCAGTTCTTC | CASSIGTSDNEQFF
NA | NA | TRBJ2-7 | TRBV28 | TGTGCCAGCAGTTTGGCAGGGAACCACGAGCAGTACTTC | CASSLAGNHEQYF
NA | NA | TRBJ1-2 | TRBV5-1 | TGCGCCAGCAGCTTTTCAGGGAATGGCTACACCTTC | CASSFSGNGYTF
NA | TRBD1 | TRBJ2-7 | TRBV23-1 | TGCGCCAGCAGTCAATCGCCAGGGGGCATCAACGAGCAGTACTTC | CASSQSPGGINEQYF
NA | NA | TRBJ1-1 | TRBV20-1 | TGCAGTGGCTCAGGGTCGGCTGAAGCTTTCTTT | CSGSGSAEAFF
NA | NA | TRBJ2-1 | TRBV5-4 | TGTGCCAGCAGCTTGGATGCAGGTCCCTACAATGAGCAGTTCTTC | CASSLDAGPYNEQFF
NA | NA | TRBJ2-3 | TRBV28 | TGTGCCAGCAGTACTCGGAGTGCGGATACGCAGTATTTT | CASSTRSADTQYF
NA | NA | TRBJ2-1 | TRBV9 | TGTGCCAGCAGCTTATACGACAGGTACGACAATGAGCAGTTCTTC | CASSLYDRYDNEQFF
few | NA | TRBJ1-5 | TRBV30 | TGTGCCTGGAGTGTTTTAGGGGGCAATCAGCCCCAGCATTTT | CAWSVLGGNQPQHF
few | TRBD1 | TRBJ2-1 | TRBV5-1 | TGCGCCAGCAGCAGATCCGGGACAGGCTCCCGGATTGAGCAGTTCTTC | CASSRSGTGSRIEQFF
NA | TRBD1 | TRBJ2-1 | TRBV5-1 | TGCGCCAGCAGCTTGGGGGACAGGGCAGAGCAGTTCTTC | CASSLGDRAEQFF
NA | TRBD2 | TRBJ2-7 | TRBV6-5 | TGTGCCAGCAGTTACGGGCGGGGGGGTTCCTACGAGCAGTACTTC | CASSYGRGGSYEQYF
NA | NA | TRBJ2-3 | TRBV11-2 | TGTGCCAGCAGCTTAGTTCGGGGTATCGCAGATACGCAGTATTTT | CASSLVRGIADTQYF
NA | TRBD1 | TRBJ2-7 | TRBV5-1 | TGCGCCAGCTTTCAGGGACAGGGGGTCGCCTACGAGCAGTACTTC | CASFQGQGVAYEQYF
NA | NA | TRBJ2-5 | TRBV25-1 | TGTGCCAGCAGGGAGTGGGAAGAGACCCAGTACTTC | CASREWEETQYF
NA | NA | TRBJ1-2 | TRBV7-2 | TGTGCCAGCAGCTTAGCTGCGAGGGTCGACTATGGCTACACCTTC | CASSLAARVDYGYTF
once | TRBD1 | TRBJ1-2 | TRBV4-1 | TGCGCCAGCAGCCACCCTGGGGGGGGACAGGGGGCCGGCTACACCTTC | CASSHPGGGQGAGYTF
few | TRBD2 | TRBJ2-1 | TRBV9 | TGTGCCAGCAGCTCCCACCTCGGGACTAGCGTGGGCAATGAGCAGTTCTTC | CASSSHLGTSVGNEQFF
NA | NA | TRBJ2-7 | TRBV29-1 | TGCAGCGTTGACAGGGCCGAACCCTACGAGCAGTACTTC | CSVDRAEPYEQYF
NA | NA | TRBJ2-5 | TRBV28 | TGTGCCAGCAGTTTCCCAACTAGCACACAAGAGACCCAGTACTTC | CASSFPTSTQETQYF
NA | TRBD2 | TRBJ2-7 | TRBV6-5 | TGTGCCAGCACCCAGCTAGCGGGAGGGTTTCACGAGCAGTACTTC | CASTQLAGGFHEQYF
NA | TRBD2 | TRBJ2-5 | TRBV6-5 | TGTGCCAGCAGTTGGATAGCGGGGGATCAAGAGACCCAGTACTTC | CASSWIAGDQETQYF
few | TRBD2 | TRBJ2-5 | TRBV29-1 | TGCAGCGTGGGGGGACTAGCGGGAGAGACCCAGTACTTC | CSVGGLAGETQYF
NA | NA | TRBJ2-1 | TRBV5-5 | TGTGCCAGCAGCCAAACAGGTCTATCCTACAATGAGCAGTTCTTC | CASSQTGLSYNEQFF
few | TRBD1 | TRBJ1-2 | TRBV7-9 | TGTGCCAGCAGCTACAGGGGAGGTGGCTATGGCTACACCTTC | CASSYRGGGYGYTF
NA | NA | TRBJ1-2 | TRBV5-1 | TGCGCCAGCAGCGCGGACTCCTATGGCTACACCTTC | CASSADSYGYTF